This T cell receptor (beta chain) was sequenced in a study of OX40 agonist ivuxolimab in advanced cancers. Study-wide results and caveats: Expanded clones were, on average, more numerous among CD8+ T cells than CD4+. In the 0.1-3.0 mg/kg groups, partial responders showed among the lowest expansion.

Assay: immunoSEQ multiplex PCR; the TCRdb copy retains only in-frame clones and omits some. Counted here are about 75,000 clones, 86% occurring once; the ten biggest clones make up roughly 8%. Blood samples were obtained at baseline, cycle 4 day 1, and cycle 7 day 1. This clone was detected only a few times. Its antigen is currently unknown. Germline CDR1 MGHRA, CDR2 YSYEKL. Trimming removed 4 bases from V and 6 bases from J; junction bases left unmatched: 5. This CDR3 is 14 amino acids long. The chain recombines TRBV4-1 with TRBJ1-1; TRBD1 matches 10 bases. The clonotype was recovered from an adult with an advanced solid tumor such as melanoma, head and neck, liver or kidney cancer. The sequencing used CD4+ or CD8+ T cells sorted from blood, collected in a trial of the OX40 agonist ivuxolimab. The CDR3 DNA is TGCGCCAGCAGCCGATTCGGGACAGGGGCTGAAGCTTTCTTT. Translated, it gives CASSRFGTGAEAFF.